This T cell receptor beta chain was captured by sequencing in a study of early T cells in non-severe SARS-CoV-2 infection. About the research overall: Chains were unpaired, as sequencing was done on bulk RNA from unsorted whole blood. General observations from the study: The VDJdb matching leaned toward anti-spike CD8 responses and overlooked private and CD4 specificities.

Trimming cost V 6 bases and J 4 bases, with 15 bases left between them. CDR1 and CDR2 from the germline V gene are LNHDA and SQIVND (reference sequence). CDR3 length: 15 amino acids. Turning to this clonotype: Its antigen remains unidentified.

Unique molecular identifiers tagged individual cDNA molecules. Each CDR3 protein is one row after TCRdb ran MiXCR on the 5' RACE reads. The sample holds about 28,000 distinct CDR3 sequences, around 5.3% seen once. J is TRBJ1-4 and V is TRBV19; tentatively, D is TRBD1 (6 bases). Sequencing was performed on whole blood. This TCR was recovered from an adult who was a healthcare worker with PCR-confirmed SARS-CoV-2 infection or an uninfected control (not recorded which). The CDR3 reads CASSLQGWNNEKLFF. For the CDR3, the DNA is TGTGCCAGTAGCCTCCAGGGGTGGAATAATGAAAAACTGTTTTTT.